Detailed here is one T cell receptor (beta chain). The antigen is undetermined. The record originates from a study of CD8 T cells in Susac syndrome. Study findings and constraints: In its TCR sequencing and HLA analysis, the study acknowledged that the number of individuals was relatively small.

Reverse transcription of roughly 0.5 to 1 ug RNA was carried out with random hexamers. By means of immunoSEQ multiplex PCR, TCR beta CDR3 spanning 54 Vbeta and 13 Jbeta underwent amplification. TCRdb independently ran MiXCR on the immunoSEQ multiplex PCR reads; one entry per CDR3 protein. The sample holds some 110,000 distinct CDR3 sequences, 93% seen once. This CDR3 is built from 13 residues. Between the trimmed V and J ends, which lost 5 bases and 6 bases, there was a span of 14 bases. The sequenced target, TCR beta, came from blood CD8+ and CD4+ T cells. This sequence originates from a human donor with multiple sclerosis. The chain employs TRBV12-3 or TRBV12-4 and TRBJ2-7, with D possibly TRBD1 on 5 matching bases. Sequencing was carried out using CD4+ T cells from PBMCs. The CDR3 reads CASSQGGLGEQYF. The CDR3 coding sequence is TGTGCCAGCAGTCAGGGTGGCCTCGGCGAGCAGTACTTC.